Below, 8 T cell receptor beta chains from the same sample are listed, as sequenced in a study of blood T cell repertoires in COVID-19. The repertoire was sequenced with immunoSEQ multiplex PCR; TCRdb's copy has only in-frame clones and lacks some. The sample shows 9,000 to 15,000 clones, 65% to 90% of them seen only once. The sequenced sample was peripheral blood. The receptors come from a human donor in a cohort sampled during active COVID-19.

The chain couples TRBV6-5 to TRBJ2-3; D call uncertain. The CDR3 has 14 residues. The germline gives CDR1 MNHEY, CDR2 SVGAGI. V was shortened by 2 bases and J by 1 base, with 7 bases between the two germline ends. The CDR3 sequence is CASSYIGGTDTQYF. The DNA of the CDR3 is TGTGCCAGCAGTTACATCGGTGGCACAGATACGCAGTATTTT.

The V call is TRBV12-3 or TRBV12-4, the J call TRBJ1-2; 7 bases agree with TRBD1. This CDR3 is 12 amino acids long. After removal of 7 bases from V and 8 bases from J, the junction contained 7 bases not matched to a gene. The CDR3 nucleotides read TGTGCCAGCACCCGAGACAGGGACGGCTACACCTTC. Residues: CASTRDRDGYTF.

The J gene is TRBJ2-3, the V gene TRBV5-1; 11 nucleotides agree with TRBD2. Germline V CDR1 and CDR2: SGHRS, YFSETQ. The CDR3 is 14 residues long. The V segment lost 2 bases and the J segment 4 bases; nucleotides outside the gene matches: 0. CDR3 DNA sequence: TGCGCCAGCAGCTTACTAGCGGGGGCAGATACGCAGTATTTT. It specifies CASSLLAGADTQYF.

This clone was counted between two and nine times. The chain recombines TRBV7-2 with TRBJ2-5; TRBD2 is a possible D gene (6 bases). Per the germline V gene, CDR1 is SGHTA and CDR2 is FQGNSA. The CDR3 extends over 13 amino acids. V dropped 6 bases and J dropped 0 bases, with 8 bases sitting between them. The chain's CDR3 is CASSRGYQETQYF. CDR3 in DNA: TGTGCCAGCAGTCGGGGGTACCAAGAGACCCAGTACTTC. Together with reference TRBV7-2 and TRBJ2-5, the CDR3 gives the full variable domain: GAGVSQSPSNKVTEKGKDVELRCDPISGHTALYWYRQSLGQGLEFLIYFQGNSAPDKSGLPSDRFSAERTGGSVSTLTIQRTQQEDSAVYLCASSRGYQETQYFGPGTRLLVL.

The chain combines TRBV6-5 with TRBJ2-5; D is possibly TRBD1 (5 bases). This CDR3 is 13 amino acids long. Trimming stripped 6 bases from V and 2 bases from J, with 10 bases between. CDR1 is MNHEY and CDR2 is SVGAGI in the germline V gene. The CDR3 DNA is TGTGCCAGCAGGGACAATTTGCAAGAGACCCAGTACTTC. This codes for CASRDNLQETQYF.

The V and J genes are TRBV18 and TRBJ1-1; weak D call: TRBD1 (6 bases). Germline CDR1 and CDR2: KGHSH and LQKENI. This CDR3 has 14 residues. Between the trimmed V and J ends, which lost 4 bases and 2 bases, there was a span of 11 bases. CDR3 amino acids: CASSRDRLNTEAFF. The CDR3 nucleotides are TGTGCCAGCTCACGCGACAGGTTAAACACTGAAGCTTTCTTT.

This chain connects TRBV7-2 to TRBJ2-1; TRBD2 matches at 7 bases. Trimming took 5 bases from V and 3 from J; bases not matched to a gene: 7. This CDR3 spans 15 amino acids. Germline loops: CDR1 SGHTA, CDR2 FQGNSA. The CDR3 DNA follows: TGTGCCAGCAGCCGTATGGGGGGGGACTACAATGAGCAGTTCTTC. It yields the protein CASSRMGGDYNEQFF.

The rearrangement links TRBV5-4 to TRBJ1-4, with 8 bases fitting TRBD1. The junction had 6 bases not matched to a gene; V was cut back by 4 bases and J by 4 bases. CDR1 and CDR2 from the germline V gene are SGHNT and YYREEE (reference sequence). The CDR3 is 15 amino acids. The CDR3 loop is CASSIDRGSNEKLFF. The CDR3 DNA sequence: TGTGCCAGCAGCATAGACAGGGGTAGTAATGAAAAACTGTTTTTT.